This T cell receptor beta chain was sequenced in a study of shared clonotypes between healthy human individuals. Study summary: Three CD4 naive, three CD4 memory, two CD8 naive and one CD8 memory plate were used per donor.

V was clipped by 7 bases and J by 2 bases, with 10 bases between them. The germline gives CDR1 LNHNV, CDR2 YYDKDF (reference sequence). The CDR3 length is 13 residues. Study results and limitations: Inspection by rarefaction showed sorted-subset sequencing to be incomplete despite large depth. Shared clonotypes across all four donors exceeded non-shared ones in generation probability.

Assay used: immunoSEQ multiplex PCR; TCRdb lists only in-frame clones, some missing. The sample holds approximately 640,000 clones; 90% are singletons and the top ten take 34%. In the case of this clone: No antigen is known for it.

Donors had no recently reported acute infections or vaccinations and were HIV-negative. The source is a man younger than 30 in good health. Some clones in this sample may be carry-over from other donors' samples. The chain employs TRBV15 and TRBJ2-3; D is possibly TRBD2 (5 bases). Sequenced sample: memory CD8+ T cells from PBMCs. The subset was: CD45RO+ cells pooled with CCR7-negative TemRA cells. CDR3 residues: CATIGENTDTQYF. CDR3 DNA: TGTGCCACCATCGGGGAAAACACAGATACGCAGTATTTT.